This entry is about one T cell receptor beta chain. This sample is drawn from a study of blood T cells in healthy people across ages. A second PCR of 7 to 11 cycles used a sample-barcoded 5' primer and a J-beta primer mix. TCRdb used MiXCR to reprocess the 5' RACE reads, holding one entry per CDR3 protein. The data contain about a million distinct CDR3 sequences, roughly 51% of them singletons. Caucasian individuals from Russia who were healthy and aged about 6 to 95 acted as donors. Per germline, CDR1 SNHLY and CDR2 FYNNEI. The CDR3 extends over 14 amino acids. V shed 6 bases, J shed 5 bases, and the junction held 7 bases outside the gene matches.

This receptor was identified in a woman aged 60-75 years in good health. The chain employs TRBV2 and TRBJ2-5; 9 positions match TRBD1. Sequences were obtained from blood. The CDR3 here is CASSATGGRETQYF. CDR3 nucleotide sequence: TGTGCCAGCAGCGCCACAGGGGGCCGCGAGACCCAGTACTTC.